This T cell receptor beta chain was documented in a study of graft-versus-host responses after intestinal transplantation. Here immunoSEQ multiplex PCR was the method, and the copy in TCRdb shows in-frame clones only, minus some. The data show over 100,000 clones, with around 95% seen just once and more than 2.5% held by the top ten. V gave up 2 bases and J gave up 0 bases, with 10 bases separating them. Germline V gene lookup returns CDR1 MNHEY and CDR2 SMNVEV (reference sequence). This CDR3 region has 15 residues. For this clone: Antigen unknown.

The rearrangement joins TRBV27 to TRBJ2-5, with a tentative D call TRBD1 (5 bases). The receptor was derived from a human donor who received an intestinal transplant. The material sequenced was unstimulated CD8+ T cells sorted from spleen or lymph node cells, taken before intestinal transplant. Written as DNA, the CDR3 is TGTGCCAGCAGTTTAAGGGGCCAGTACCAAGAGACCCAGTACTTC. It encodes CASSLRGQYQETQYF.